The T cell receptor beta chain under discussion was sequenced for a study of cytomegalovirus exposure and HLA in healthy donors. Study information: The 110 or so validation repertoires used a platform that matched the one used for the approximately 690 first-cohort repertoires, as a later analysis reported. Study-level points and caveats: Cytomegalovirus association was assigned to about 150 TCR beta chains. Subsequent analysis of the 110 or so validation repertoires found a tendency for first-cohort TCR clusters to co-occur.

Worth noting for this clone: Its antigen is unidentified.

Some clones are missing from TCRdb's copy, which holds only in-frame ones; the method was immunoSEQ multiplex PCR. The sample lists approximately 150,000 clones; about 87% were seen once. Sequencing was performed on PBMCs. This sequence was found in a woman aged 25 to 39 in good health and CMV-seronegative.

In nucleotides, the CDR3 is TGTGCCAGCAGCGGCCAAGGAGGACCCGGTATGTACAATGAGCAGTTCTTC. Protein: CASSGQGGPGMYNEQFF. V is TRBV5-5 and J is TRBJ2-1, with a possible D match to TRBD2 (5 bases). V lost 4 bases and J lost 4, with 21 bases in between. Germline assignment: CDR1 SGHKS and CDR2 YYEKEE (reference sequence). The CDR3 covers 17 residues.